This TCR beta chain was sequenced in a study of beta chain features in type 1 diabetes. Study-level information: In age, gender and cell yields, patients were similar to healthy donors.

Trimming took off 6 bases at V and 4 bases at J, with 15 bases between the two ends. This CDR3 region has 14 residues. Germline V gene sequence: CDR1 ENHRY, CDR2 SYGVKD. As for this clone: Its antigen is as yet unknown.

Sequencing targeted expressed TCRB transcripts, as all isolated RNA had been reverse transcribed. Measured with immunoSEQ multiplex PCR; TCRdb has only the in-frame clones, and not every one. This table has under 450,000 clones, around 13% appearing once. The study's findings and limits: At VDJ recombination sites, type 1 diabetes patients had fewer insertions and more deleted nucleotides.

The chain recombines TRBV10-3 with TRBJ1-2; no reliable D call. This clonotype was sampled from a man aged 25-45 years in good health. The sequencing input was naive CD4+ T cells from blood. CDR3 DNA: TGTGCCATCAGCGAGGGTGGAGCCCTCTATGGCTACACCTTC. Protein product: CAISEGGALYGYTF.